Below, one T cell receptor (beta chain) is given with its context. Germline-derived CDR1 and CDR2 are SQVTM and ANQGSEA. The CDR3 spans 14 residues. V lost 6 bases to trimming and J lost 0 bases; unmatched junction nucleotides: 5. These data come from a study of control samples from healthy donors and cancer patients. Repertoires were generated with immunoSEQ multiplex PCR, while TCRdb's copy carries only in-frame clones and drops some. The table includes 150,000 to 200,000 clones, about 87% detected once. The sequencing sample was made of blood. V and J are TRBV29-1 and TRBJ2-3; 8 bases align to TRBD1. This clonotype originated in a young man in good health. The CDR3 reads CSVDRGRSTDTQYF. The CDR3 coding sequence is TGCAGCGTCGACAGGGGTCGGAGCACAGATACGCAGTATTTT.